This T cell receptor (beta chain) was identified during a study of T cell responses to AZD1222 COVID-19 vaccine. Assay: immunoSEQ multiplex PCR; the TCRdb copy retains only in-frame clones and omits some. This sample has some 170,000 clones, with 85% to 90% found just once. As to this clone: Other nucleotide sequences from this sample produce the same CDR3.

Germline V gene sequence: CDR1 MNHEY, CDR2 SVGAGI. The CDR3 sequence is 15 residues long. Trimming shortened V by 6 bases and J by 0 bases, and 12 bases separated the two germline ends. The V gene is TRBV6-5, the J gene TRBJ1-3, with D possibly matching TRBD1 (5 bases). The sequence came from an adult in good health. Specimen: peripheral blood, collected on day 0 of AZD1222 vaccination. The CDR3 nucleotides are TGTGCCAGCAGCCTCACAGGAGACTCTGGAAACACCATATATTTT. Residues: CASSLTGDSGNTIYF.